This T cell receptor (beta chain) was profiled in a study of HIV-infected children after antiretroviral therapy interruption. The study's findings and limits: Naive CD4+ CDR3 sharing between time points fell after interruption began.

The TCR library was built from RNA with a 3' RACE protocol and unique molecular identifiers. TCRdb re-called the 3' RACE reads with MiXCR, one entry per CDR3 protein. The sample consists of about 86,000 distinct CDR3 sequences, approximately 6.9% of them appearing once. The CDR3 is 13 amino acids. V shed 5 bases and J shed 5 bases, with 9 bases lying between them. As for treatment: PENTA 11 planned treatment interruption arm or continuous ART arm. Naive CD4+ CD45RA+ CD45RO- T cells were sorted from thawed PBMCs. This clonotype was recorded many times. Its antigen remains unidentified. The chain couples TRBV12-3 or TRBV12-4 to TRBJ1-4; a possible D gene is TRBD1 (5 bases). The sequence was obtained from a pool of human donors with HIV. Here the sequenced sample was CD45RA+ CD4+ T cells from PBMCs, pooled from several time points, taken from a donor given antiretroviral therapy, either interrupted or continuous. The subset was: naive CD4+ CD45RA+ CD45RO- T cells. The CDR3 DNA follows: TGTGCCAGCAGTGTTGGACAAAATGAAAAACTGTTTTTT. Residues: CASSVGQNEKLFF.